Included here is one T cell receptor (beta chain) sequence, with context. As yet, its antigen is unknown. Blood cells were analyzed directly, without culture or expansion. The source of the sample is a study of neoadjuvant anti-PD-1 for oral cavity cancer. Findings and limits, study-wide: Higher pretreatment blood Treg/Th17 ratios correlated with higher pretreatment blood and lower post-treatment tumor TCRbeta clonality.

Germline V gives CDR1 GTSNPN, CDR2 SVGIG (reference sequence). The CDR3 length is 17 residues. The V end lost 2 bases, the J end lost 1 base, and 19 bases lay between the germline ends. Sequenced by immunoSEQ multiplex PCR; TCRdb stores in-frame clones only, minus some. Seen here are about 14,000 clones, less than 80% observed once, and the top ten hold less than 3.5%. The sequencing here drew on PBMCs, taken before nivolumab (anti-PD-1) treatment. The chain uses TRBV30 and TRBJ2-3, with D tentatively TRBD2 (6 bases). This clonotype was obtained from a person between 35 and 79 years old with oral cavity squamous cell carcinoma. The CDR3 spells CAWSKDYGNYRTDTQYF. In DNA form, the CDR3 reads TGTGCCTGGAGTAAGGACTACGGCAACTATCGCACAGATACGCAGTATTTT.